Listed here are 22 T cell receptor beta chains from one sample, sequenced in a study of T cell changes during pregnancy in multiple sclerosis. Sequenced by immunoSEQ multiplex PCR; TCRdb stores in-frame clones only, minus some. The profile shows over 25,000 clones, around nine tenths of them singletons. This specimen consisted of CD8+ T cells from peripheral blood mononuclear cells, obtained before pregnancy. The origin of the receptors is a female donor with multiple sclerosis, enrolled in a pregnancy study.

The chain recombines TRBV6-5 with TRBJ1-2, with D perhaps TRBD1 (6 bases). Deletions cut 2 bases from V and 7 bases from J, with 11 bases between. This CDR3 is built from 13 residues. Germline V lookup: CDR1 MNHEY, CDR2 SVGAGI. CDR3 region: CASSYGGALGYTF. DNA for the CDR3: TGTGCCAGCAGTTACGGGGGGGCTCTTGGCTACACCTTC.

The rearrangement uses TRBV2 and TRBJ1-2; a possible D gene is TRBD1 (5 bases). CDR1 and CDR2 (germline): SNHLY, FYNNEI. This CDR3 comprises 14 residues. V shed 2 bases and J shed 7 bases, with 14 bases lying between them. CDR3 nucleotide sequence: TGTGCCAGCAGTGAAATATTCGCGGGGCCTGGCTACACCTTC. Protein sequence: CASSEIFAGPGYTF.

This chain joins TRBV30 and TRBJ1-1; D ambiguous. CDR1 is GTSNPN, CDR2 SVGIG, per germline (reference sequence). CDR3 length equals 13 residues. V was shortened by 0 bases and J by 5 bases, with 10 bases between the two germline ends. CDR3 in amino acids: CAWSVEGRTEAFF. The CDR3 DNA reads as TGTGCCTGGAGTGTGGAGGGTCGGACTGAAGCTTTCTTT.

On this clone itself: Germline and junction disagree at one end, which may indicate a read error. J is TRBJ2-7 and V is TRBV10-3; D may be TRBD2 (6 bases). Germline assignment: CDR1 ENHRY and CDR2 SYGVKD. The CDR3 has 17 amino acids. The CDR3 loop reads CATSGTGAKALSYEQYF. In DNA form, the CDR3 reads TGTGCCACCAGTGGTACGGGAGCTAAGGCCCTCTCCTACGAGCAGTACTTC.

The CDR3 region is CASSYSGSPSVPLHF. For the CDR3, the DNA is TGTGCCAGCAGTTACTCGGGCAGCCCATCCGTCCCCCTCCACTTT. The chain has TRBV6-6 and TRBJ1-6; D remains unclear. This CDR3 spans 15 amino acids. CDR1 and CDR2 from the germline V gene are MNHNY and SVGAGI (reference sequence). Trimming stripped 0 bases from V and 13 bases from J, with 16 bases between.

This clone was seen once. The CDR3 coding sequence is TGTGCCAGTAGTATGAGGGGGTGGGCTCCATACAATGAGCAGTTCTTC. Translating gives CASSMRGWAPYNEQFF. V and J are TRBV19 and TRBJ2-1; possible D gene TRBD1, 6 bases. Per germline, CDR1 LNHDA and CDR2 SQIVND (reference sequence). This CDR3 region has 16 residues. V was shortened by 3 bases and J by 4 bases, with 16 bases between the two germline ends.

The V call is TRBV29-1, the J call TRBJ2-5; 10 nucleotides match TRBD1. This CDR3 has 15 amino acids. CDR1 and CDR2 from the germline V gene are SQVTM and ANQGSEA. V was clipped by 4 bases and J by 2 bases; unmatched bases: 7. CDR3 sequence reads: CSVGGQGVLQETQYF. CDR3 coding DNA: TGCAGCGTTGGAGGACAGGGGGTGCTACAAGAGACCCAGTACTTC.

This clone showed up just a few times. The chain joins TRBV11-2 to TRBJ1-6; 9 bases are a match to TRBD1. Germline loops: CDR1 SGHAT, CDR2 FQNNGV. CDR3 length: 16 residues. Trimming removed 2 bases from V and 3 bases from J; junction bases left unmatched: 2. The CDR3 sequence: CASSLRDRVYNSPLHF. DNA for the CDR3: TGTGCCAGCAGCTTACGGGACAGGGTCTATAATTCACCCCTCCACTTT. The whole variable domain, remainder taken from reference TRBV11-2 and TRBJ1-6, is EAGVAQSPRYKIIEKRQSVAFWCNPISGHATLYWYQQILGQGPKLLIQFQNNGVVDDSQLPKDRFSAERLKGVDSTLKIQPAKLEDSAVYLCASSLRDRVYNSPLHFGNGTRLTVT.

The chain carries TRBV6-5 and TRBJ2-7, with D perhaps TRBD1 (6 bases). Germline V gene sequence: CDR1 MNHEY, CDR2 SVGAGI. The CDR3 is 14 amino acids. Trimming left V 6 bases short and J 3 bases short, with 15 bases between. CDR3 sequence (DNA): TGTGCCAGCAGACTCGCGGACAGTTACTACGAGCAGTACTTC. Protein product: CASRLADSYYEQYF.

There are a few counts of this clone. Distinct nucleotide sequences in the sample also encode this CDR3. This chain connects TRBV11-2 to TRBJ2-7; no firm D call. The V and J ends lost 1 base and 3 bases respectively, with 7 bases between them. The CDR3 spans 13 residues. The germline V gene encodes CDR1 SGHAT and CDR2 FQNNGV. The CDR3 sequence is CASSLGGFYEQYF. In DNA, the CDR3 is TGTGCCAGCAGCTTAGGAGGTTTCTACGAGCAGTACTTC. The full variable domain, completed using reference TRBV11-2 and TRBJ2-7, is EAGVAQSPRYKIIEKRQSVAFWCNPISGHATLYWYQQILGQGPKLLIQFQNNGVVDDSQLPKDRFSAERLKGVDSTLKIQPAKLEDSAVYLCASSLGGFYEQYFGPGTRLTVT.

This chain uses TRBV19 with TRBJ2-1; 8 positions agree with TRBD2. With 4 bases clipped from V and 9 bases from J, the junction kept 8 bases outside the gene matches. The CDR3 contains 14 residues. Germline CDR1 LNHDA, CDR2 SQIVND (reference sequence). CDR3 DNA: TGTGCCAGTAGTAATCGGGGGGGGCCGACTGAGCAGTTCTTC. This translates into CASSNRGGPTEQFF.

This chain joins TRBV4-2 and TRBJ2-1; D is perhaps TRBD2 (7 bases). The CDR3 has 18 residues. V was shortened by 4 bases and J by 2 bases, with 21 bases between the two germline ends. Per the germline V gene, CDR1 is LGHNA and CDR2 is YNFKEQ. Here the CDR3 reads CASSPIDVAGAPYNEQFF. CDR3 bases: TGTGCCAGCAGCCCGATAGACGTCGCGGGGGCCCCCTACAATGAGCAGTTCTTC.

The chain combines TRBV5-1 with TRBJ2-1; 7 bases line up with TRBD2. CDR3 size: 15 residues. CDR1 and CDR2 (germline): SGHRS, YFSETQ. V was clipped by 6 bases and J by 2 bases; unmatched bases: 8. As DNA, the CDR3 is TGCGCCAGCAACCCCTCTAGCGGAGCCTACAATGAGCAGTTCTTC. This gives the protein CASNPSSGAYNEQFF.

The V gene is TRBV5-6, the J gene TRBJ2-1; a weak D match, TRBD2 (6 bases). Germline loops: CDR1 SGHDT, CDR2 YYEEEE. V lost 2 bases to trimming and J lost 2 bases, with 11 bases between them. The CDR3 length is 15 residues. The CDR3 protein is CASSLGAGTYNEQFF. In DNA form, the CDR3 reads TGTGCCAGCAGCTTAGGTGCGGGGACCTACAATGAGCAGTTCTTC.

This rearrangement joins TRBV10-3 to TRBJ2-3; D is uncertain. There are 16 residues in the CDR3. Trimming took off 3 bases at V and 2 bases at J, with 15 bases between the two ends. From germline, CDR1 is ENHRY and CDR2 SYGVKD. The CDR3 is CAISERLDPNTDTQYF. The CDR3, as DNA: TGTGCCATCAGTGAACGACTTGACCCCAACACAGATACGCAGTATTTT.

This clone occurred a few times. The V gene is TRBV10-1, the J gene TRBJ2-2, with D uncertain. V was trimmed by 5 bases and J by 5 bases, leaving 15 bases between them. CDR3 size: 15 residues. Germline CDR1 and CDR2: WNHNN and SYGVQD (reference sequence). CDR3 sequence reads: CASSPSGPRTGELFF. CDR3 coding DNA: TGCGCCAGCAGTCCCTCAGGCCCCCGGACCGGGGAGCTGTTTTTT.

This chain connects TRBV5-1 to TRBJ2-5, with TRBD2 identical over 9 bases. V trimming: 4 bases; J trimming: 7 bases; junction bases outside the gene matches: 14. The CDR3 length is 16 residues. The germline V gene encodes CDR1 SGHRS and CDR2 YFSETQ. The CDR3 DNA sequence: TGCGCCAGCAGCCCGTTTCTAGCGGGGCCATGGGGGACCCAGTACTTC. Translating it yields CASSPFLAGPWGTQYF.

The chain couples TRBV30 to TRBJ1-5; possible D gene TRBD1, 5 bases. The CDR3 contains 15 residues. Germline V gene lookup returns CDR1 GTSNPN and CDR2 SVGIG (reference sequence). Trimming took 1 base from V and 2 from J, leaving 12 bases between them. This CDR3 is CAWSEVRVGNQPQHF. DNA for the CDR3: TGTGCCTGGAGTGAGGTCAGGGTAGGCAATCAGCCCCAGCATTTT. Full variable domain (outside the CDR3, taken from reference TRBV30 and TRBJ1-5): SQTIHQWPATLVQPVGSPLSLECTVEGTSNPNLYWYRQAAGRGLQLLFYSVGIGQISSEVPQNLSASRPQDRQFILSSKKLLLSDSGFYLCAWSEVRVGNQPQHFGDGTRLSIL.

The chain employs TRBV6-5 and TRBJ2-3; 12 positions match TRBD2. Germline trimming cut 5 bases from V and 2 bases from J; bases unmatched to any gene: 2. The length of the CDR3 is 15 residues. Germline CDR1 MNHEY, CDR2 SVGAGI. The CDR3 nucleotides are TGTGCCAGCAGTGGACTAGCGGGGTCCACAGATACGCAGTATTTT. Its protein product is CASSGLAGSTDTQYF.

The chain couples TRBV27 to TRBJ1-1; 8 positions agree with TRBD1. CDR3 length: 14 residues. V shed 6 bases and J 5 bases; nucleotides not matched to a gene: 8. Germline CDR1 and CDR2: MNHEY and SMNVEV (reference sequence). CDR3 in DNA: TGTGCCAGCAGACTCAGGGGGCGCGATACTGAAGCTTTCTTT. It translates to CASRLRGRDTEAFF.

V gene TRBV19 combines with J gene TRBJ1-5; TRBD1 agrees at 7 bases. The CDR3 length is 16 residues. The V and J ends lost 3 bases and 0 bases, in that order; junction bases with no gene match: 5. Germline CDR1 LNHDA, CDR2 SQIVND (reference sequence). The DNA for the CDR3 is TGTGCCAGTAGTATTGACAGGGAATATAGCAATCAGCCCCAGCATTTT. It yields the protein CASSIDREYSNQPQHF.

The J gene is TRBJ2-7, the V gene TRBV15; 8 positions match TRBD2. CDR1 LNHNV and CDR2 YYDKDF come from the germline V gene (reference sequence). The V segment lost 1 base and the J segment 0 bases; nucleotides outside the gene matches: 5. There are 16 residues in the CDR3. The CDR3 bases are TGTGCCACCAGCAGAGTAGCGGGGATTTCCTCCTACGAGCAGTACTTC. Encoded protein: CATSRVAGISSYEQYF.